This TCR beta chain was sequenced for a study of shared clonotypes between healthy human individuals (dated by TCRdb to 2018 to 2020). About the full investigation: Three men and a couple of women, aged 18 to 49 years, made up the cohort. Per donor, three plates each were used for CD4 naive and CD4 memory, two for CD8 naive, and one for CD8 memory. Leukapheresis yielded between about 0.94 and 8.9 billion PBMCs per donor. Blood TCR repertoires of about five healthy adults were deeply sequenced to estimate repertoire size and the extent of clonotype sharing between individuals. Different laboratories and diverse techniques were used to prepare libraries and sequence TCR repertoires, to increase sequencing depth and limit assay-specific biases.

The CDR3 contains 17 residues, cysteine and phenylalanine counted. The sequence is cut down to CDR3 DNA, 51 bases in frame from base 1. V loses 1 base, J loses 1 base, and the germline ends lie 17 bases apart. Per the germline V gene, SGHAT is the CDR1 and FQNNGV is the CDR2. Donors were healthy HIV-negative adults with no recently reported acute infections or vaccinations. Only Caucasian adults living in Nashville, Tennessee, USA were represented among the donors. CD4+ T cells were enriched by magnetic negative selection, after which naive cells were positively selected on CD45RA and the negative fraction was taken as the memory subset. Blood was collected by leukapheresis, and PBMCs were isolated by Ficoll-Histopaque density gradient centrifugation and then cryopreserved in liquid nitrogen vapor phase. Purity and quantity of every magnetically sorted T cell population were checked by analytical flow cytometry. Each sorted fraction had its genomic DNA isolated and then quantified by UV absorbance on a Nanodrop 2000c.

Points on this clone: The target of this receptor is not known. No qualities accompany the bases; no much larger clone lies one base away.

Points the paper makes about the study in general: When a handful of donors were compared, the shared fraction of clonotypes was about 5% for naive CD4, approximately 3.3% for naive CD8, 2.3% for memory CD4, and 0.3% to 0.5% for memory CD8. Incomplete sequencing was indicated by rarefaction of sorted-subset datasets, despite the large sequencing depth. Because the study included a small number of donors, the genetic and exposure-history diversity represented was limited. Compared with non-shared clonotypes, the clonotypes found in all four sorted-subset donors had higher generation probabilities. Pairwise subsampling led to the expectation that sequencing depth would affect the degree of clonotype sharing among donors. Sampling was limited to blood, and TCR repertoires in tissue likely differ from TCR repertoires in blood. Naive subsets generally had larger estimated clonotype richness than memory subsets did.

Using the deep immunoSEQ assay, multiplex PCR amplified TCR CDR3 regions from genomic DNA. Extracted genomic DNA from each cell subset was distributed evenly across all wells of several immunoSEQ 96-well plates, and each plate was treated as a replicate. For sorted subsets, around 200 ng genomic DNA, equal to tens of thousands of T cell genomes, was loaded into each replicate PCR. The purified libraries were quantified using a Qubit 3.0 fluorometer, sized with a Bioanalyzer 2100, and then quantified again using the KAPA Library Quantification kit. A separate single-read 150-cycle Illumina NextSeq 550 flow cell was used to sequence each immunoSEQ 96-well plate. As for how the authors treated the data: Because only junctional sequences without quality scores were contained in the immunoSEQ output, filtering matching that applied to full-length reads could not be performed. To assign V/J genes and CDR3, sequences were annotated using PyIR, a Python wrapper for IgBLAST v1.9, with IMGT germline references. Reads with weak V/J assignments (E-value above 1e-6), missing CDR3, stop codons, out-of-frame junctions, or ambiguous translated residues were removed. A V3J clonotype was defined by an identical inferred V gene, J gene, and CDR3 amino acid sequence. Percentage overlap between repertoires was computed as shared unique clonotypes divided by the size of the smaller repertoire. Richness of each repertoire was evaluated using RTK rarefaction, the Chao1 estimator, and Recon v2.1 estimates of unobserved clonotypes. Generation probabilities for all TCRbeta clonotypes obtained by the gDNA method from a handful of donors were computed using OLGA. TCRdb carries this immuneACCESS record with in-frame sequences only. Its versions omit some clonotypes, under half of them owing to an unresolved V gene in the studies checked, with the rest unexplained. V, J and clone size are taken as reported in that table, and D and trimming were inferred from the DNA itself. Counted in this sample were about 600,000 clones; 95% to 98% of them appeared once. Around 0.06% of the sample rests with the top ten.

This sequence originates from a woman younger than 45 in good health. Input material: naive CD4+ T cells sorted from blood. The cell subset or site label on this specimen signifies: CD45RA+ positively selected. The chain joins TRBV11-2 to TRBJ2-7; too little of a D gene remains to name it. The encoded CDR3 is CASSLGPPASRSYEQYF. The DNA is TGTGCCAGCAGCTTAGGCCCTCCGGCTAGTCGGTCCTACGAGCAGTACTTC.